The 11 T cell receptor beta chains below were found in one sample sequenced in a study of blood T cell repertoires in COVID-19 (dated by TCRdb to about 2020). The library was prepared using the immunoSEQ multiplex PCR assay. The clones in this table, taken by TCRdb from immuneACCESS, are in-frame only. Not every clone is retained; where verified, under half of the shortfall comes from an unresolved V gene, and the cause of the rest is unknown. This sample lists approximately 150,000 clones; more than 75% were detected once. The ten largest make up 8.6% of the sample. Material: peripheral blood. The receptors here all came from a woman in her fifties or sixties with active or convalescent COVID-19.

The chain employs TRBV6-5 and TRBJ2-7, with TRBD1 matching 7 bases. The V gene end was trimmed by 2 bases and the J gene end by 2 bases; junction bases not matched to a gene: 6. CDR1 MNHEY and CDR2 SVGAGI come from the germline V gene. The CDR3 is 15 residues long. The CDR3 protein is CASSYLTDRAYEQYF. The CDR3 bases are TGTGCCAGCAGTTACCTTACCGACAGGGCCTACGAGCAGTACTTC.

V usage is TRBV9 and J usage is TRBJ2-3; 8 nucleotides agree with TRBD2. The junction had 5 bases not matched to a gene; V was cut back by 3 bases and J by 8 bases. Germline CDR1 SGDLS, CDR2 YYNGEE. This CDR3 has 13 residues. The CDR3 region has the DNA TGTGCCAGCAGCGAAGCGGGGGCCTCTACGCAGTATTTT. Encoded protein: CASSEAGASTQYF.

The chain recombines TRBV6-5 with TRBJ1-3; D remains unclear. Germline loops: CDR1 MNHEY, CDR2 SVGAGI. V shed 7 bases and J shed 4 bases, with 14 bases lying between them. The CDR3 has 14 amino acids. CDR3 loop: CASIRSFAGNTIYF. The CDR3 DNA reads as TGTGCCAGCATCCGATCTTTTGCGGGAAACACCATATATTTT.

This rearrangement joins TRBV7-9 to TRBJ1-2, with 12 bases aligning to TRBD1. There are 15 residues in the CDR3. CDR1 and CDR2 from the germline V gene are SEHNR and FQNEAQ (reference sequence). V shed 1 base and J 6 bases; nucleotides not matched to a gene: 3. The DNA of the CDR3 is TGTGCCAGCAGCTTAGAGGGGACAGGGGGCGATGGCTACACCTTC. It codes for CASSLEGTGGDGYTF.

The chain carries TRBV5-1 and TRBJ2-1, with 9 bases identical to TRBD2. The V gene's germline CDR1 is SGHRS and CDR2 YFSETQ. The CDR3 is 15 residues long. Unmatched junction bases numbered 6, after V lost 2 bases and J lost 6 bases. CDR3 sequence: CASSFLAGEANEQFF. CDR3 DNA: TGCGCCAGCAGCTTTTTAGCGGGAGAGGCCAATGAGCAGTTCTTC. Drawing the rest from reference TRBV5-1 and TRBJ2-1, the complete variable domain is KAGVTQTPRYLIKTRGQQVTLSCSPISGHRSVSWYQQTPGQGLQFLFEYFSETQRNKGNFPGRFSGRQFSNSRSEMNVSTLELGDSALYLCASSFLAGEANEQFFGPGTRLTVL.

This clone appeared a single time. V usage is TRBV27 and J usage is TRBJ2-1; TRBD1 is a possible D gene (5 bases). The V end was cut by 8 bases, the J end by 6 bases, with 14 bases between. This CDR3 contains 13 residues. Germline CDR1 MNHEY, CDR2 SMNVEV (reference sequence). CDR3 sequence reads: CASLNRQSNEQFF. CDR3 sequence (DNA): TGTGCCAGCTTAAACAGACAGAGCAATGAGCAGTTCTTC.

The gene calls are TRBV6-1 and TRBJ2-6; D not certain. Between the trimmed V and J ends, which lost 4 bases and 1 base, there was a span of 11 bases. The CDR3 consists of 16 residues. In germline, CDR1 is MNHNS, CDR2 SASEGT. CDR3 in DNA: TGTGCCAGCAGTGGAGGCACGAGTTCTGGGGCCAACGTCCTGACTTTC. This translates into CASSGGTSSGANVLTF.

This rearrangement joins TRBV18 to TRBJ1-2; possible D gene TRBD1, 5 bases. Germline CDR1 KGHSH, CDR2 LQKENI. The CDR3 sequence is 14 residues long. V dropped 3 bases and J dropped 3 bases, with 11 bases sitting between them. The chain's CDR3 is CASSPTTRDYGYTF. The CDR3 region has the DNA TGTGCCAGCTCACCCACTACCAGGGACTATGGCTACACCTTC. Looking up the rest from reference TRBV18 and TRBJ1-2 gives the full variable domain: NAGVMQNPRHLVRRRGQEARLRCSPMKGHSHVYWYRQLPEEGLKFMVYLQKENIIDESGMPKERFSAEFPKEGPSILRIQQVVRGDSAAYFCASSPTTRDYGYTFGSGTRLTVV.

This clone has only one observation. The chain is built from TRBV7-9 and TRBJ2-1; the match to TRBD2 covers 7 bases. Germline V gene lookup returns CDR1 SEHNR and CDR2 FQNEAQ (reference sequence). This CDR3 comprises 15 residues. The trim removed 4 bases at V and 0 bases at J, leaving 3 bases unmatched. The CDR3 reads CASSYRTSSYNEQFF. CDR3 coding DNA: TGTGCCAGCAGCTACCGGACTAGCTCCTACAATGAGCAGTTCTTC.

Here the CDR3 reads CASIPSSGHEQFF. CDR3 DNA sequence: TGTGCCAGCATCCCAAGTAGCGGCCATGAGCAGTTCTTC. The chain links TRBV2 to TRBJ2-1, with a weak D call TRBD2 (6 bases). V was trimmed by 7 bases and J by 8 bases, leaving 15 bases between them. This CDR3 is 13 amino acids long. CDR1 and CDR2 (germline): SNHLY, FYNNEI.

The CDR3 DNA reads as TGTGCCAGTAGTATTGGGGGCAAGGCAGGGGCCAGGAGTGGAGAGACCCAGTACTTC. It is translated as CASSIGGKAGARSGETQYF. The chain has TRBV19 and TRBJ2-5, with a possible D match to TRBD1 (6 bases). In germline, CDR1 is LNHDA, CDR2 SQIVND (reference sequence). Trimming took 3 bases from V and 4 from J, leaving 27 bases between them. The CDR3 is made up of 19 amino acids. The variable domain in full, completed from reference TRBV19 and TRBJ2-5, reads DGGITQSPKYLFRKEGQNVTLSCEQNLNHDAMYWYRQDPGQGLRLIYYSQIVNDFQKGDIAEGYSVSREKKESFPLTVTSAQKNPTAFYLCASSIGGKAGARSGETQYFGPGTRLLVL.